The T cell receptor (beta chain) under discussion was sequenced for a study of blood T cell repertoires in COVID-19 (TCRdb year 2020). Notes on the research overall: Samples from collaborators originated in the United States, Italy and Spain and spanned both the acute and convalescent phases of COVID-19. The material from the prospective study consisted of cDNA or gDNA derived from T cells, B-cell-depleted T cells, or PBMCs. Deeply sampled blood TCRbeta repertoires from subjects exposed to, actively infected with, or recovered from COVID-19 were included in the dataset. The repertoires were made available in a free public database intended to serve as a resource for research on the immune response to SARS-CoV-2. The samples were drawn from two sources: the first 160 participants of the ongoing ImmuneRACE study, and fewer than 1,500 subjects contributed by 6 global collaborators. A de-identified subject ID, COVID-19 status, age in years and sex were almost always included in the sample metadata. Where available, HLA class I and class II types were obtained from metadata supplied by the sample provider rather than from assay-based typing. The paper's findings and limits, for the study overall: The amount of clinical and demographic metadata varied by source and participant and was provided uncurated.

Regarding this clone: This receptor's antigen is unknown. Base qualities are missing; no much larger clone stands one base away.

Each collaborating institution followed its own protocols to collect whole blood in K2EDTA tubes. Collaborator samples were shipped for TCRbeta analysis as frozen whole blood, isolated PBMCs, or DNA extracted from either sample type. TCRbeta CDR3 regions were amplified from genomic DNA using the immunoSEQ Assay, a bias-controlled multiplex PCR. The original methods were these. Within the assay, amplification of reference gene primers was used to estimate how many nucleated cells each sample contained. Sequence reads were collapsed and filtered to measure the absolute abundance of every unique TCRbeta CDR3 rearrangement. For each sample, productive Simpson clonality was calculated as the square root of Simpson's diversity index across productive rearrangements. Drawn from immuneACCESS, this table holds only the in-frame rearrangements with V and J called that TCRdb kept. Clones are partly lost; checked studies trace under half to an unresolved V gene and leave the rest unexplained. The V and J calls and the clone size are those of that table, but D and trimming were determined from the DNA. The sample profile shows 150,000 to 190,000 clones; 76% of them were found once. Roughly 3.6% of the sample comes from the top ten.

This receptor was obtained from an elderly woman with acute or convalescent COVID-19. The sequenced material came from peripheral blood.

The CDR3 region reads CASSWDPTGYRFYGYTF. The DNA reads TGCGCCAGCAGTTGGGACCCGACAGGGTACCGCTTCTATGGCTACACCTTC. The chain was built from TRBV5-1 and TRBJ1-2; 7 bases in the middle match TRBD1. Taken from cysteine to phenylalanine, the CDR3 has 17 residues. The read is trimmed to its CDR3 DNA, 51 bases read in frame from base 1. The germline V gene provides CDR1 SGHRS and CDR2 YFSETQ. Trimming accounts for 5 bases at V and 4 bases at J, while the number of junction bases matched to no gene is 17.